These 31 T cell receptor beta chains came from one sample sequenced in a study of blood T cell repertoires in COVID-19. Assay: immunoSEQ multiplex PCR; the TCRdb copy retains only in-frame clones and omits some. The sample has some 220,000 clones, nearly 95% seen once. Sequenced sample: peripheral blood. These receptors were taken from a man aged 25 to 40 with COVID-19, enrolled during active disease.

This chain connects TRBV7-9 to TRBJ1-6; possible D gene TRBD1, 6 bases. From germline, CDR1 is SEHNR and CDR2 FQNEAQ (reference sequence). The CDR3 consists of 15 residues. V was trimmed by 0 bases and J by 9 bases, leaving 12 bases between them. CDR3 nucleotide sequence: TGTGCCAGCAGCTTAGCGCCGGGGGGGCGTTCACCCCTCCACTTT. It specifies CASSLAPGGRSPLHF.

This chain joins TRBV5-5 and TRBJ2-1; possible D gene TRBD2, 5 bases. Germline loops: CDR1 SGHKS, CDR2 YYEKEE (reference sequence). The CDR3 extends over 14 amino acids. Trimming removed 4 bases from V and 5 bases from J, with 13 bases in between. CDR3 region: CASSPSSPHNEQFF. CDR3 nucleotide sequence: TGTGCCAGCAGCCCTAGCAGCCCCCACAATGAGCAGTTCTTC. Full variable domain (missing parts from reference TRBV5-5 and TRBJ2-1): DAGVTQSPTHLIKTRGQQVTLRCSPISGHKSVSWYQQVLGQGPQFIFQYYEKEERGRGNFPDRFSARQFPNYSSELNVNALLLGDSALYLCASSPSSPHNEQFFGPGTRLTVL.

This clone showed up just once. The genes are TRBV28 and TRBJ2-7; 9 bases are shared with TRBD1. The CDR3 spans 16 residues. Germline CDR1 and CDR2: MDHEN and SYDVKM. The V segment lost 5 bases and the J segment 2 bases; nucleotides outside the gene matches: 10. The CDR3 DNA is TGTGCCAGCAGTAGCTACAGGGGGCACACTACCTACGAGCAGTACTTC. The encoded protein is CASSSYRGHTTYEQYF. Full variable domain (missing parts from reference TRBV28 and TRBJ2-7): DVKVTQSSRYLVKRTGEKVFLECVQDMDHENMFWYRQDPGLGLRLIYFSYDVKMKEKGDIPEGYSVSREKKERFSLILESASTNQTSMYLCASSSYRGHTTYEQYFGPGTRLTVT.

The chain employs TRBV7-9 and TRBJ1-2, with TRBD1 as a possible D gene (5 bases). CDR1 SEHNR and CDR2 FQNEAQ come from the germline V gene (reference sequence). The CDR3 is 15 amino acids. Trimming pared 5 bases from V and 3 bases from J, leaving 16 bases between. As DNA, the CDR3 is TGTGCCAGCAGCCGAGAGAGCAGGGTTGACTATGGCTACACCTTC. It yields the protein CASSRESRVDYGYTF.

V usage is TRBV5-4 and J usage is TRBJ1-2; perhaps TRBD1 as D (5 bases). The CDR3 spans 16 residues. Trimming pared 1 base from V and 6 bases from J, leaving 19 bases between. The germline V gene has CDR1 SGHNT and CDR2 YYREEE (reference sequence). The CDR3 DNA is TGTGCCAGCAGCTTGCAGGAGGGGCGGTTAATCGATGGCTACACCTTC. Protein: CASSLQEGRLIDGYTF.

The chain links TRBV14 to TRBJ1-2; TRBD1 might be the D (6 bases). Trimming took off 4 bases at V and 4 bases at J, with 10 bases between the two ends. CDR3 length equals 13 residues. Germline CDR1 is SGHDN and CDR2 is FVKESK. CDR3 sequence reads: CASSRQDSYGYTF. For the CDR3, the DNA is TGTGCCAGCAGCCGACAGGACTCCTATGGCTACACCTTC.

The rearrangement joins TRBV10-3 to TRBJ1-1, with D tentatively TRBD1 (6 bases). The germline V and J ends were trimmed by 8 bases and 7 bases, with 17 bases remaining between them. Germline V lookup: CDR1 ENHRY, CDR2 SYGVKD. The CDR3 is 13 residues long. CDR3 residues: CAIGLGGTGEAFF. CDR3 nucleotide sequence: TGTGCCATCGGGTTAGGGGGAACGGGTGAAGCTTTCTTT.

In DNA, the CDR3 is TGTGCCAGCACCCCGGACAGGGGCTATGGCTACACCTTC. Protein sequence: CASTPDRGYGYTF. The chain uses TRBV12-3 or TRBV12-4 and TRBJ1-2, with 9 bases identical to TRBD1. J gave up 4 bases and V 7 bases, and 4 bases lay outside the gene matches. There are 13 residues in the CDR3.

CDR3 sequence reads: CASSSREGFDEQFF. CDR3 coding DNA: TGTGCCAGCAGCTCGCGGGAGGGATTCGATGAGCAGTTCTTC. The V and J genes are TRBV9 and TRBJ2-1; 9 bases fit TRBD2. J was trimmed by 8 bases and V by 4 bases; bases with no gene match: 7. The CDR3 loop spans 14 amino acids. Per the germline V gene, CDR1 is SGDLS and CDR2 is YYNGEE.

CDR3: CASSRGQDAGNTIYF. DNA for the CDR3: TGTGCCAGCTCCCGTGGACAGGATGCTGGAAACACCATATATTTT. This chain connects TRBV9 to TRBJ1-3; 7 nucleotides match TRBD1. J gave up 2 bases and V 7 bases, and 9 bases lay outside the gene matches. Germline V lookup: CDR1 SGDLS, CDR2 YYNGEE. The CDR3 runs 15 residues.

The chain carries TRBV29-1 and TRBJ1-2; D remains ambiguous. Trimming removed 6 bases from V and 8 bases from J, with 16 bases in between. CDR3 size: 12 residues. Germline values: CDR1 SQVTM, CDR2 ANQGSEA. This CDR3 reads CSVRHDAAGYTF. The CDR3, as DNA: TGCAGCGTGAGACACGACGCTGCAGGCTACACCTTC.

This sequence joins TRBV19 and TRBJ1-6; no clear D gene. V dropped 3 bases and J dropped 6 bases, with 9 bases sitting between them. Germline values: CDR1 LNHDA, CDR2 SQIVND (reference sequence). This CDR3 has 14 amino acids. This CDR3 reads CASSMASRNSPLHF. DNA for the CDR3: TGTGCCAGTAGTATGGCTTCCCGTAATTCACCCCTCCACTTT.

The chain links TRBV9 to TRBJ1-6; 7 bases fit TRBD1. The ends lost 3 bases at V and 10 bases at J; junction bases unmatched: 4. The germline CDR1 and CDR2 sequences are SGDLS and YYNGEE. The CDR3 contains 13 residues. The CDR3 DNA sequence: TGTGCCAGCAGCGAACAGGGGAACTCACCCCTCCACTTT. This sequence encodes CASSEQGNSPLHF.

The gene calls are TRBV6-5 and TRBJ2-3, with 7 bases lining up with TRBD2. Germline lookup yields CDR1 MNHEY and CDR2 SVGAGI. V was pared by 5 bases and J by 0 bases, with 5 bases of the junction left unmatched. The CDR3 consists of 15 residues. CDR3: CASSRASGSTDTQYF. The CDR3 DNA is TGTGCCAGCAGTAGGGCTAGCGGAAGCACAGATACGCAGTATTTT.

The CDR3 DNA is TGCAGCGTTGTTGAGGGAGCTTCTAGCACAGATACGCAGTATTTT. Its protein is CSVVEGASSTDTQYF. V and J are TRBV29-1 and TRBJ2-3; TRBD2 is a possible D gene (5 bases). This CDR3 has 15 amino acids. Germline CDR1 is SQVTM and CDR2 is ANQGSEA. The V end was cut by 4 bases, the J end by 0 bases, with 14 bases between.

J is TRBJ1-6 and V is TRBV4-2; D perhaps matches TRBD1 (6 bases). Trimming pared 0 bases from V and 7 bases from J, leaving 13 bases between. CDR1 is LGHNA, CDR2 YNFKEQ, per germline. This CDR3 is 16 amino acids long. CDR3 in amino acids: CASSQEQGAFNSPLHF. CDR3 DNA sequence: TGTGCCAGCAGCCAAGAACAGGGAGCATTCAATTCACCCCTCCACTTT.

The genes are TRBV12-3 or TRBV12-4 and TRBJ1-2, with TRBD1 matching over 10 bases. This CDR3 spans 12 amino acids. V shed 6 bases and J 6 bases; nucleotides not matched to a gene: 1. The CDR3 DNA reads as TGTGCCAGCAGGGGGACAGGGGATGGCTACACCTTC. Protein sequence: CASRGTGDGYTF.

The V and J genes are TRBV7-3 and TRBJ2-3; TRBD2 aligns across 12 bases. J gave up 4 bases and V 5 bases, and 7 bases lay outside the gene matches. The CDR3 length is 16 residues. Germline V gene sequence: CDR1 SGHTA, CDR2 FQGTGA. The CDR3 here is CASSIGTSGLPDTQYF. As DNA, the CDR3 is TGTGCCAGCAGCATAGGGACTAGCGGGTTGCCAGATACGCAGTATTTT. Full variable domain (outside the CDR3, taken from reference TRBV7-3 and TRBJ2-3): GAGVSQTPSNKVTEKGKYVELRCDPISGHTALYWYRQSLGQGPEFLIYFQGTGAADDSGLPNDRFFAVRPEGSVSTLKIQRTERGDSAVYLCASSIGTSGLPDTQYFGPGTRLTVL.

The chain employs TRBV29-1 and TRBJ1-2; D is uncertain. V was trimmed by 4 bases and J by 4 bases, leaving 10 bases between them. The CDR3 is made up of 12 amino acids. Germline assignment: CDR1 SQVTM and CDR2 ANQGSEA. The CDR3 DNA is TGCAGCGTTGTGTCGGACTCCTATGGCTACACCTTC. This sequence encodes CSVVSDSYGYTF.

V and J are TRBV30 and TRBJ1-6, with D tentatively TRBD1 (6 bases). Trimming pared 1 base from V and 9 bases from J, leaving 22 bases between. The CDR3 length is 17 residues. Germline CDR1 is GTSNPN and CDR2 is SVGIG (reference sequence). CDR3 in amino acids: CAWSARRGGPGSSPLHF. The CDR3, as DNA: TGTGCCTGGAGTGCGAGACGGGGGGGGCCCGGCAGTTCACCCCTCCACTTT.

The gene calls are TRBV3-1 (or the pseudogene TRBV3-2) and TRBJ2-3; no clear D gene. Trimming took 1 base from V and 7 from J, leaving 6 bases between them. This CDR3 contains 12 residues. Germline loops: CDR1 LGHDT, CDR2 YNNKEL (reference sequence). As DNA, the CDR3 is TGTGCCAGCAGCCAAGGAGGAAATACGCAGTATTTT. This sequence encodes CASSQGGNTQYF.

The chain recombines TRBV5-4 with TRBJ2-1, with D hard to call. This CDR3 is 12 amino acids long. The V gene's germline CDR1 is SGHNT and CDR2 YYREEE (reference sequence). The ends were cut back, 4 bases at V and 4 bases at J, with 6 bases in the middle. The CDR3 here is CASSRRYNEQFF. For the CDR3, the DNA is TGTGCCAGCAGCCGCAGGTACAATGAGCAGTTCTTC. Looking up the rest from reference TRBV5-4 and TRBJ2-1 gives the full variable domain: ETGVTQSPTHLIKTRGQQVTLRCSSQSGHNTVSWYQQALGQGPQFIFQYYREEENGRGNFPPRFSGLQFPNYSSELNVNALELDDSALYLCASSRRYNEQFFGPGTRLTVL.

CDR3: CASSYGNRGNTEAFF. CDR3 sequence (DNA): TGTGCCAGCAGTTACGGGAACAGGGGGAACACTGAAGCTTTCTTT. The genes are TRBV6-5 and TRBJ1-1; 7 nucleotides agree with TRBD1. Germline CDR1 MNHEY, CDR2 SVGAGI. V dropped 2 bases and J dropped 1; count of bases not matched to a gene: 4. CDR3 length: 15 residues.

The chain recombines TRBV7-9 with TRBJ2-3, with 14 nucleotides matching TRBD2. Looked up from germline, CDR1 is SEHNR and CDR2 is FQNEAQ (reference sequence). The CDR3 runs 19 residues. V shed 4 bases, J shed 4 bases, and the junction held 13 bases outside the gene matches. The CDR3 here is CASSSWTSGGRYAADTQYF. The DNA for the CDR3 is TGTGCCAGCAGCTCCTGGACTAGCGGGGGGCGATATGCCGCAGATACGCAGTATTTT. The full variable domain, with the rest looked up from reference TRBV7-9 and TRBJ2-3, is DTGVSQNPRHKITKRGQNVTFRCDPISEHNRLYWYRQTLGQGPEFLTYFQNEAQLEKSRLLSDRFSAERPKGSFSTLEIQRTEQGDSAMYLCASSSWTSGGRYAADTQYFGPGTRLTVL.

CDR3 loop: CAARQGTNTGELFF. In nucleotides, the CDR3 is TGTGCCGCCAGGCAGGGAACGAACACCGGGGAGCTGTTTTTT. This chain links TRBV6-5 with TRBJ2-2; maybe TRBD1 (5 bases). Germline assignment: CDR1 MNHEY and CDR2 SVGAGI. Between the trimmed V and J ends, which lost 11 bases and 0 bases, there was a span of 13 bases. The CDR3 covers 14 residues.

V is TRBV2 and J is TRBJ1-6; no definite D call. Germline V gene lookup returns CDR1 SNHLY and CDR2 FYNNEI. The CDR3 length is 13 residues. The germline V and J ends were trimmed by 8 bases and 10 bases, with 15 bases remaining between them. The CDR3 sequence is CASAPGIRSPLHF. The CDR3 nucleotides read TGTGCCAGCGCTCCAGGAATACGATCACCCCTCCACTTT.

This clone is a singleton in its sample. The genes are TRBV19 and TRBJ1-2; TRBD1 aligns across 9 bases. V lost 5 bases to trimming and J lost 7 bases; unmatched junction nucleotides: 8. The germline V gene encodes CDR1 LNHDA and CDR2 SQIVND (reference sequence). This CDR3 is 14 amino acids long. DNA of the CDR3: TGTGCCAGTAGTCGCCGGGACAGGGCCGGTGGCTACACCTTC. This codes for CASSRRDRAGGYTF.

In this sample, this clone turned up once. The V gene is TRBV4-1, the J gene TRBJ2-7, with 7 bases matching TRBD1. V shed 0 bases and J 6 bases; nucleotides not matched to a gene: 11. The CDR3 is 16 residues long. Germline CDR1 is MGHRA and CDR2 is YSYEKL. The CDR3 loop reads CASSQETQGVMSEQYF. The CDR3 DNA is TGCGCCAGCAGCCAAGAGACTCAGGGGGTGATGTCCGAGCAGTACTTC.

V and J are TRBV10-2 and TRBJ2-3; 8 nucleotides align to TRBD2. This CDR3 region has 16 residues. Germline-derived CDR1 and CDR2 are WSHSY and SAAADI. J gave up 4 bases and V 4 bases, and 10 bases lay outside the gene matches. The CDR3 region has the DNA TGCGCCAGCAGTGGGGGGACGGGGGGGCCGGCAGATACGCAGTATTTT. Protein sequence: CASSGGTGGPADTQYF.

The J gene is TRBJ2-3, the V gene TRBV18; 9 positions match TRBD1. V shed 3 bases, J shed 0 bases, and the junction held 13 bases outside the gene matches. Per the germline V gene, CDR1 is KGHSH and CDR2 is LQKENI. CDR3 length: 19 residues. The CDR3 DNA is TGTGCCAGCTCACCCCCAACAGGGGGCCTAATTCTTAGCACAGATACGCAGTATTTT. Protein sequence: CASSPPTGGLILSTDTQYF.

The chain links TRBV2 to TRBJ1-5; 7 bases agree with TRBD1. The CDR3 is 14 amino acids. Losses at the gene ends were 5 bases for V and 5 bases for J; bases not matched to a gene: 6. Germline-derived CDR1 and CDR2 are SNHLY and FYNNEI. CDR3 sequence: CASSPTGVYQPQHF. CDR3 in DNA: TGTGCCAGCAGTCCTACAGGGGTTTATCAGCCCCAGCATTTT.